This T cell receptor beta chain derives from a study of yellow fever vaccine responses in identical twins. General observations from the study: Twins reportedly had a vaccine T cell response that seemed partly convergent, partly personalized.

Per the germline V gene, CDR1 is MNHEY and CDR2 is SMNVEV (reference sequence). The CDR3 is 13 residues long. Trimming took 2 bases from V and 5 from J, leaving 8 bases between them. One entry per CDR3 protein, called by TCRdb with MiXCR from the RT-PCR reads. Of some 11,000 distinct CDR3 sequences listed, over 75% are singletons. Concerning this clonotype: Its antigen remains unidentified.

The sequencing here drew on T cells from blood (PBMCs), unsorted or a sorted subset (not recorded which), taken before or after yellow fever vaccination (not recorded which). This chain joins TRBV27 and TRBJ2-3, with unresolved D. This TCR derives from a young woman who received the yellow fever vaccine. The CDR3 nucleotides are TGTGCCAGCAGTTTAGACGGCGGAGATACGCAGTATTTT. Amino acid sequence: CASSLDGGDTQYF.